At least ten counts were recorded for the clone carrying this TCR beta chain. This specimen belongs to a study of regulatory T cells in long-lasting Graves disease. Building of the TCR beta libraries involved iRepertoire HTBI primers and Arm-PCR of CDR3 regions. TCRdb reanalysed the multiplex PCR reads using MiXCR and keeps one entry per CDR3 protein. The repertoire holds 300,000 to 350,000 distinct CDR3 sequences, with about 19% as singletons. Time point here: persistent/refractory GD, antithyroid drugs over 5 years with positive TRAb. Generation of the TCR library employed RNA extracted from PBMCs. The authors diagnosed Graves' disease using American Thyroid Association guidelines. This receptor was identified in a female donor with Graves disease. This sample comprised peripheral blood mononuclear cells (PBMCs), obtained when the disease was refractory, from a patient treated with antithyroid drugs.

The CDR3 region is CASSGTGGDEQYF. The CDR3 DNA follows: TGTGCCAGCAGTGGGACAGGGGGCGACGAGCAGTACTTC. The chain has TRBV27 and TRBJ2-7; 12 nucleotides agree with TRBD1. The germline CDR1 and CDR2 sequences are MNHEY and SMNVEV (reference sequence). Trimming removed 5 bases from V and 5 bases from J; junction bases left unmatched: 1. CDR3 length: 13 amino acids.